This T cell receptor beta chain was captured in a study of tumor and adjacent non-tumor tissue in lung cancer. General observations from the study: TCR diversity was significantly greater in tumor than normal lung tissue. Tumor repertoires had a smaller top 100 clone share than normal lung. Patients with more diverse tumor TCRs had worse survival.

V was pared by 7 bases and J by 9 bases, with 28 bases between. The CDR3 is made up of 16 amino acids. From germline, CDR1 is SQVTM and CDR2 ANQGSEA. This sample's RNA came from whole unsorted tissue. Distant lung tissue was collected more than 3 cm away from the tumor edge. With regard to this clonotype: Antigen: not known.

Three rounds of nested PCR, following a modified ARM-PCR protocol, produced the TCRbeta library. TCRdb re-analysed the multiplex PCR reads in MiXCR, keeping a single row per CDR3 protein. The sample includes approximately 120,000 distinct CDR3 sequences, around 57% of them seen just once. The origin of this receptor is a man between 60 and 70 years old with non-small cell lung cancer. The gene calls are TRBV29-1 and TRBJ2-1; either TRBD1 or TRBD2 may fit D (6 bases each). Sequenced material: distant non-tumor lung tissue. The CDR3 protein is CSASEVTQGGVGEQFF. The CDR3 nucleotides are TGCAGCGCTAGCGAGGTCACACAGGGTGGCGTGGGTGAGCAGTTCTTC.